The 15 T cell receptor beta chains below all came from one sample that was sequenced in a study of blood T cell repertoires in COVID-19. Clones were sequenced by immunoSEQ multiplex PCR, and TCRdb holds only the in-frame ones, with some missing. The data hold more than 200,000 clones, with 70% to 90% observed a single time. Material: PBMCs or T cells enriched from blood (not recorded which). The receptor source for this set is a woman aged 40 to 50 with acute COVID-19.

The V and J genes are TRBV18 and TRBJ2-7, with D unresolved. CDR3 length equals 15 residues. Germline V CDR1 and CDR2: KGHSH, LQKENI. V gave up 0 bases and J gave up 0 bases, with 9 bases separating them. Here the CDR3 reads CASSPPPFSSYEQYF. The CDR3 DNA sequence: TGTGCCAGCTCACCACCTCCTTTCAGCTCCTACGAGCAGTACTTC.

The chain carries TRBV5-1 and TRBJ2-7; 7 bases map to TRBD1. The trim removed 0 bases at V and 1 base at J, leaving 4 bases unmatched. CDR3 length: 15 residues. Germline CDR1 reads SGHRS; CDR2 reads YFSETQ. The CDR3 reads CASSLVGQASYEQYF. CDR3 DNA: TGCGCCAGCAGCTTGGTTGGACAGGCTTCCTACGAGCAGTACTTC.

The chain uses TRBV10-3 and TRBJ1-5, with a tentative D call TRBD1 (5 bases). The CDR3 totals 15 residues. Between the trimmed V and J ends, which lost 2 bases and 3 bases, there was a span of 11 bases. Per germline, CDR1 ENHRY and CDR2 SYGVKD. The CDR3: CAISEGGMVNQPQHF. CDR3 bases: TGTGCCATCAGTGAGGGGGGGATGGTCAATCAGCCCCAGCATTTT.

The V and J genes are TRBV25-1 and TRBJ1-1; D is uncertain. Germline V gives CDR1 MGHDK, CDR2 SYGVNS. The length of the CDR3 is 12 residues. V was trimmed by 4 bases and J by 3 bases, leaving 6 bases between them. The CDR3 spells CASSARYTEAFF. Here the CDR3 DNA reads TGTGCCAGCAGTGCTAGATACACTGAAGCTTTCTTT.

The J gene is TRBJ1-4, the V gene TRBV5-4; 9 bases fit TRBD1. This CDR3 spans 14 amino acids. With V trimmed by 3 bases and J by 8 bases, 5 bases remained unmatched. Germline lookup yields CDR1 SGHNT and CDR2 YYREEE (reference sequence). The CDR3, as DNA: TGTGCCAGCAGCTCGGGACAGGGTCTCGAAAAACTGTTTTTT. Protein product: CASSSGQGLEKLFF.

The chain has TRBV14 and TRBJ2-5, with D unresolved. The CDR3 has 13 amino acids. V gave up 0 bases and J gave up 8 bases, with 10 bases separating them. Germline CDR1 is SGHDN and CDR2 is FVKESK. CDR3 sequence: CASSQDLVPTQYF. The CDR3 nucleotides read TGTGCCAGCAGCCAAGATTTAGTTCCCACCCAGTACTTC.

This sequence joins TRBV4-2 and TRBJ2-7, with D perhaps matching TRBD2 (5 bases). Germline lookup yields CDR1 LGHNA and CDR2 YNFKEQ. V lost 3 bases and J 8 bases, leaving 14 bases between the germline ends. The CDR3 contains 13 residues. Here the CDR3 DNA reads TGTGCCAGCAGCCAGAAACTAGAAGCGAAGCAGTACTTC. This encodes CASSQKLEAKQYF.

This chain connects TRBV29-1 to TRBJ2-3; 7 bases align to TRBD2. This CDR3 has 13 amino acids. The germline V gene has CDR1 SQVTM and CDR2 ANQGSEA. The junction had 5 bases not matched to a gene; V was cut back by 2 bases and J by 6 bases. This CDR3 is CSVESGREDTQYF. CDR3 sequence (DNA): TGCAGCGTTGAAAGTGGGCGGGAGGATACGCAGTATTTT.

The V and J genes are TRBV5-1 and TRBJ2-7, with D hard to call. The CDR3 runs 14 residues. Trimming removed 3 bases at V and 6 bases at J, with 16 bases between. Germline V gene data show CDR1 as SGHRS and CDR2 as YFSETQ. The CDR3 here is CASSSLRSRGEQYF. CDR3 nucleotide sequence: TGCGCCAGCAGCTCCCTGCGATCCCGCGGCGAGCAGTACTTC.

This chain links TRBV16 with TRBJ2-2; TRBD2 aligns across 7 bases. The trim removed 6 bases at V and 6 bases at J, leaving 10 bases unmatched. CDR3 length equals 15 residues. Germline CDR1 is KGHSY and CDR2 is FQNENV. The CDR3 DNA is TGTGCCAGCAGACGGTCGACTAGCTCGGCCGGGGAGCTGTTTTTT. Translated: CASRRSTSSAGELFF.

In this sample, this clone turned up a few times. The chain has TRBV11-3 and TRBJ2-1; the D is unclear. The V and J ends lost 4 bases and 5 bases respectively, with 6 bases between them. The CDR3 runs 12 residues. Germline assignment: CDR1 SGHNT and CDR2 YENEEA. CDR3 nucleotides: TGTGCCAGCAGCTCTATTGACAATGAGCAGTTCTTC. Encoded protein: CASSSIDNEQFF.

The chain joins TRBV6-5 to TRBJ1-3; 8 bases fit TRBD1. The CDR3 runs to 14 residues. The junction had 3 bases not matched to a gene; V was cut back by 6 bases and J by 2 bases. From germline, CDR1 is MNHEY and CDR2 SVGAGI. The DNA for the CDR3 is TGTGCCAGCAGCGCAGGGGGCGCTGGAAACACCATATATTTT. Translated: CASSAGGAGNTIYF.

This clone was detected only a few times. The rearrangement joins TRBV4-3 to TRBJ1-1, with unresolved D. CDR1 is LGHNA and CDR2 is YSLEER in the germline V gene. CDR3 length: 14 residues. Trimming took off 0 bases at V and 1 base at J, with 6 bases between the two ends. The CDR3 bases are TGCGCCAGCAGCCAAGATCACAGGAACACTGAAGCTTTCTTT. Residues: CASSQDHRNTEAFF.

This chain connects TRBV6-5 to TRBJ2-7, with TRBD1 as a possible D gene (6 bases). V was trimmed by 1 base and J by 7 bases, leaving 14 bases between them. Per the germline V gene, CDR1 is MNHEY and CDR2 is SVGAGI. The CDR3 extends over 14 amino acids. The CDR3 protein is CASSYLGTPYEQYF. CDR3 coding DNA: TGTGCCAGCAGTTACTTGGGGACACCATATGAGCAGTACTTC.

The CDR3 region is CASSSPGARIYF. The CDR3 DNA reads TGTGCCAGCAGTTCCCCAGGGGCACGCATATATTTT. V usage is TRBV6-5 and J usage is TRBJ1-3; tentatively, D is TRBD1 (6 bases). The germline V gene encodes CDR1 MNHEY and CDR2 SVGAGI. The V gene lost 4 bases and the J gene lost 12 bases, with 13 bases spanning the gap. The length of the CDR3 is 12 residues.